The 15 T cell receptor beta chains listed next were all sequenced from one sample in a study of T cell clones after liver transplantation. The assay was immunoSEQ multiplex PCR, and TCRdb's table has in-frame clones only and misses some. The sample carries around 100,000 clones, around four fifths recorded once. The sequenced sample was CD4+ T cells from blood, obtained approximately 43 months after liver transplant. These receptors originate from a human patient who received a liver transplant. These T cells may partly come from the graft donor.

The rearrangement uses TRBV18 and TRBJ1-1; D is perhaps TRBD1 (5 bases). V gave up 4 bases and J gave up 8 bases, with 14 bases separating them. Per the germline V gene, CDR1 is KGHSH and CDR2 is LQKENI. The CDR3 sequence is 13 residues long. The CDR3 spells CASSLGSDREAFF. For the CDR3, the DNA is TGTGCCAGCTCACTCGGCAGTGACAGAGAAGCTTTCTTT.

The chain couples TRBV18 to TRBJ1-4, with D possibly being TRBD1 (5 bases). The germline V and J ends were trimmed by 4 bases and 4 bases, with 13 bases remaining between them. The CDR3 covers 15 residues. CDR1 is KGHSH, CDR2 LQKENI, per germline. This CDR3 is CASSRGTGGNEKLFF. The CDR3 nucleotides read TGTGCCAGCTCACGTGGGACGGGCGGTAATGAAAAACTGTTTTTT.

This clone has just a few counts. In nucleotides, the CDR3 is TGTGCCAGCAGCTTAGACAGCAACACTGAAGCTTTCTTT. Encoded protein: CASSLDSNTEAFF. The gene calls are TRBV7-2 and TRBJ1-1, with D unclear. Germline assignment: CDR1 SGHTA and CDR2 FQGNSA. The CDR3 totals 13 residues. Trimming shortened V by 1 base and J by 2 bases, and 5 bases separated the two germline ends. Full variable domain (remainder filled in from reference TRBV7-2 and TRBJ1-1): GAGVSQSPSNKVTEKGKDVELRCDPISGHTALYWYRQSLGQGLEFLIYFQGNSAPDKSGLPSDRFSAERTGGSVSTLTIQRTQQEDSAVYLCASSLDSNTEAFFGQGTRLTVV.

This chain links TRBV6-5 with TRBJ1-3; D not resolved. This CDR3 contains 14 residues. Germline CDR1 and CDR2: MNHEY and SVGAGI. V lost 5 bases and J lost 7, with 15 bases in between. The CDR3 spells CASSALGRSNTIYF. CDR3 in DNA: TGTGCCAGCAGTGCTCTCGGGCGGTCGAACACCATATATTTT.

The chain is built from TRBV5-6 and TRBJ1-1; 10 nucleotides line up with TRBD1. The length of the CDR3 is 16 residues. V shed 5 bases and J 6 bases; nucleotides not matched to a gene: 13. The germline gives CDR1 SGHDT, CDR2 YYEEEE. The CDR3: CASSWTGGVRRAEAFF. CDR3 coding DNA: TGTGCCAGCAGTTGGACAGGGGGTGTCCGAAGGGCTGAAGCTTTCTTT.

The chain is built from TRBV5-1 and TRBJ2-1, with 10 bases identical to TRBD2. Germline V gene lookup returns CDR1 SGHRS and CDR2 YFSETQ. The CDR3 spans 15 residues. The V segment lost 4 bases and the J segment 5 bases; nucleotides outside the gene matches: 6. For the CDR3, the DNA is TGCGCCAGCAGCCTGCGGACTAGCGGAAACAATGAGCAGTTCTTC. As protein: CASSLRTSGNNEQFF.

The chain carries TRBV10-1 and TRBJ2-7; 10 bases align to TRBD2. With V trimmed by 6 bases and J by 1 base, 9 bases remained unmatched. Germline V gene sequence: CDR1 WNHNN, CDR2 SYGVQD (reference sequence). The CDR3 length is 16 residues. CDR3 coding DNA: TGCGCCAGCAGCCTGACTAGCGGGTGGGGTTCCTACGAGCAGTACTTC. Its protein product is CASSLTSGWGSYEQYF.

In its sample, this clone was seen once. This rearrangement joins TRBV5-4 to TRBJ2-7, with 8 bases lining up with TRBD1. Per germline, CDR1 SGHNT and CDR2 YYREEE (reference sequence). The CDR3 sequence is 15 residues long. The V segment lost 4 bases and the J segment 2 bases; nucleotides outside the gene matches: 8. The CDR3 DNA follows: TGTGCCAGCAGCCGGTCGGGGGACAGGACCTACGAGCAGTACTTC. It yields the protein CASSRSGDRTYEQYF.

The chain uses TRBV12-5 and TRBJ1-6; D is possibly TRBD1 (5 bases). Trimming left V 7 bases short and J 6 bases short, with 16 bases between. This CDR3 contains 15 residues. Germline CDR1 reads LGHNT; CDR2 reads FRNRAP. CDR3 sequence: CASASRDGINSPLHF. The CDR3 DNA reads as TGTGCTAGTGCCTCTCGGGACGGAATTAATTCACCCCTCCACTTT.

The chain joins TRBV18 to TRBJ1-2; the match to TRBD1 covers 7 bases. This CDR3 comprises 14 residues. J gave up 3 bases and V 2 bases, and 3 bases lay outside the gene matches. The V gene's germline CDR1 is KGHSH and CDR2 LQKENI. CDR3 residues: CASSPSGQDYGYTF. CDR3 bases: TGTGCCAGCTCACCATCCGGACAGGACTATGGCTACACCTTC.

This chain's CDR3 is CASSEAKTGKNQPQHF. The DNA of the CDR3 is TGTGCCAGCAGTGAAGCAAAGACAGGGAAAAATCAGCCCCAGCATTTT. The chain joins TRBV6-1 to TRBJ1-5, with 7 bases lining up with TRBD1. Germline V gene data show CDR1 as MNHNS and CDR2 as SASEGT. The CDR3 loop spans 16 amino acids. J gave up 4 bases and V 0 bases, and 6 bases lay outside the gene matches.

V gene TRBV18 combines with J gene TRBJ1-1; D is perhaps TRBD1 (6 bases). The length of the CDR3 is 17 residues. From germline, CDR1 is KGHSH and CDR2 LQKENI. Trimming cost V 1 base and J 1 base, with 16 bases left between them. CDR3 bases: TGTGCCAGCTCACCACAAGCCCGGGGGCTGTCGAACACTGAAGCTTTCTTT. It specifies CASSPQARGLSNTEAFF. Complete variable domain (other parts from reference TRBV18 and TRBJ1-1): NAGVMQNPRHLVRRRGQEARLRCSPMKGHSHVYWYRQLPEEGLKFMVYLQKENIIDESGMPKERFSAEFPKEGPSILRIQQVVRGDSAAYFCASSPQARGLSNTEAFFGQGTRLTVV.

V gene TRBV14 combines with J gene TRBJ2-5; D may be TRBD1 or TRBD2 (5 bases each). The CDR3 totals 15 residues. The V gene's germline CDR1 is SGHDN and CDR2 FVKESK. V was shortened by 0 bases and J by 6 bases, with 14 bases between the two germline ends. The chain's CDR3 is CASSQDRGLIQTQYF. The CDR3 nucleotides are TGTGCCAGCAGCCAAGATCGGGGCCTCATCCAGACCCAGTACTTC.

The sample holds one count of this clone. V gene TRBV6-1 combines with J gene TRBJ1-2; tentatively, D is TRBD1 (6 bases). The CDR3 runs to 13 residues. The V and J ends lost 3 bases and 4 bases respectively, with 9 bases between them. Germline loops: CDR1 MNHNS, CDR2 SASEGT. The CDR3 protein is CASSDQGTYGYTF. The CDR3 nucleotides are TGTGCCAGCAGTGATCAGGGGACCTATGGCTACACCTTC.

The CDR3 reads CASSPDRRITGELFF. For the CDR3, the DNA is TGTGCCAGCAGTCCCGATCGACGAATAACCGGGGAGCTGTTTTTT. This chain joins TRBV11-2 and TRBJ2-2; no reliable D call. V was cut by 6 bases and J by 5 bases, with 16 bases left in between. The germline V gene has CDR1 SGHAT and CDR2 FQNNGV. CDR3 length: 15 residues.